This T cell receptor (beta chain) was identified during a study of HIV-infected patients and healthy controls. The J segment lost 9 bases and the V segment lost 4 bases, leaving 11 bases of the junction unmatched. CDR1 and CDR2 (germline): SNHLY, FYNNEI. The CDR3 extends over 16 amino acids. By share, this clonotype counts as medium-sized. Roughly three months, about 14 weeks, into antiretroviral therapy, follow-up blood was collected. The repertoire came from unfractionated whole blood and reflected all unsorted peripheral T cells. cDNA was made from approximately 500 ng RNA using alpha and beta constant primers. Each of the alpha and beta chains got its own library through chain-specific third strand synthesis with indices. TCRdb redid the calling of the 5' RACE reads with MiXCR, one entry per CDR3 protein. This table has approximately 5,500 distinct CDR3 sequences, roughly 8% appearing once.

This chain connects TRBV2 to TRBJ1-6, with 8 positions matching TRBD1. The sequences come from blood, collected during antiretroviral therapy. This TCR was recovered from an adult with HIV infection. CDR3 amino acids: CASSGQGALKGSPLHF. The CDR3 bases are TGTGCCAGCAGTGGGCAGGGGGCCCTTAAGGGTTCACCCCTCCACTTT.